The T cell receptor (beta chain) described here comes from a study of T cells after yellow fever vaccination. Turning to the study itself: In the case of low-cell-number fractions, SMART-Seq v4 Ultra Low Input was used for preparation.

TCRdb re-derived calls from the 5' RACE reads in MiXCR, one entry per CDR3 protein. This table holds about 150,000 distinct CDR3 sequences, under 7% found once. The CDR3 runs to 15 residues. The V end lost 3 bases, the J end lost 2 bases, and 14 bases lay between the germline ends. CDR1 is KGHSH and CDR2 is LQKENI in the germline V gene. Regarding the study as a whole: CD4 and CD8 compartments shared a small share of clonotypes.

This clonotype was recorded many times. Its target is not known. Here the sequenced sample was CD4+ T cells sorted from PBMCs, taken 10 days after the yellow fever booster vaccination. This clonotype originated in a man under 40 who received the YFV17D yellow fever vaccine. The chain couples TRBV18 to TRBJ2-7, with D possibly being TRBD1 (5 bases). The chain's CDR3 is CASSPTSQATYEQYF. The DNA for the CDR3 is TGTGCCAGCTCACCGACTTCACAGGCGACCTACGAGCAGTACTTC.